The sequence of this TCR beta chain was determined in a study of a mutant IDH1 vaccine in newly diagnosed glioma. Study details: Treated individuals were approximately 60% male and around 40% female, averaging about 41 years of age. Those enrolled had earlier been treated with radiotherapy, temozolomide, or both, mostly both.

Clones were read by immunoSEQ multiplex PCR, and TCRdb kept only the in-frame ones, dropping some. Here the sample spans 50,000 to 75,000 clones, 75% to 95% being singletons. On this clone: The antigen is unknown.

General study points: Altogether, 93.3% of patients exhibited vaccine-induced immune responses.

The time point was: baseline, week 1 (first vaccination visit). The treatment is: pre-vaccination baseline after standard-of-care therapy. The donors' diagnosis was new WHO grade 3 or 4 astrocytoma that was IDH1-mutant and ATRX-lost. The receptor was derived from a man aged 50 to 59 with glioma. This sample comprised PBMCs, obtained from a glioma patient treated with radiotherapy, temozolomide or both.

CDR3 nucleotides: TGTGCCAGCAGCTTAGTGGGGGGCTACGAGCAGTACTTC. It yields the protein CASSLVGGYEQYF. This rearrangement joins TRBV11-3 to TRBJ2-7; tentatively, D is TRBD2 (6 bases). This CDR3 region has 13 residues. Trimming stripped 1 base from V and 3 bases from J, with 7 bases between. Per germline, CDR1 SGHNT and CDR2 YENEEA.